The clone carrying this T cell receptor (beta chain) showed up just a few times. No antigen is known for it. The CDR3 runs to 13 residues. The V gene lost 4 bases and the J gene lost 8 bases, with 12 bases spanning the gap. The germline V gene has CDR1 LGHNA and CDR2 YNFKEQ. These data belong to a study of cytomegalovirus exposure and HLA in healthy donors. General observations from the study: Researchers counted over 150 TCR beta chains as cytomegalovirus-associated. Presence/absence analyses supposed approximately even sequencing depth among donors. Indistinguishable V segments, including TRBV6-2 and TRBV6-3, were excluded. Certain sequence variants were highly shared and formed a cluster, and this cluster was likely a sequencing artifact.

The study ran its PCR with 60 Vbeta and 13 Jbeta primers. The method was immunoSEQ multiplex PCR; TCRdb's version includes in-frame clones alone and lacks a portion of them. This sample has nearly 100,000 clones, with less than 10% found just once. This TCR was sampled from a man aged 50 or older in good health and CMV-seropositive. Specimen: PBMCs. J is TRBJ2-1 and V is TRBV4-2, with D possibly matching TRBD2 (5 bases). CDR3 in amino acids: CASSPWTGDEQFF. The CDR3 DNA sequence: TGTGCCAGCAGCCCTTGGACTGGAGATGAGCAGTTCTTC.